This TCR beta chain was captured in a study of CD8 T cells in Susac syndrome. Findings and limits, study-wide: The study conceded that relatively few individuals underwent its TCR sequencing and HLA analysis.

A remark on this clonotype: No antigen is known for it.

From germline, CDR1 is MNHEY and CDR2 SMNVEV (reference sequence). V was clipped by 5 bases and J by 6 bases, with 11 bases between them. The length of the CDR3 is 13 residues. The T cells that were sequenced for TCR beta were CD8+ and CD4+ cells from blood. The RNA input was roughly 0.5 to 1 ug, and it was reverse transcribed with random hexamers. The immunoSEQ assay covered 54 Vbeta and 13 Jbeta segments for CDR3. One entry per CDR3 protein results from TCRdb running MiXCR on the immunoSEQ multiplex PCR reads. Of about 200,000 distinct CDR3 sequences detected, 80% to 95% appear once; the ten largest clones hold around 0.15%.

The origin of this receptor is a human donor with multiple sclerosis. V gene TRBV27 combines with J gene TRBJ2-1; TRBD1 might be the D (6 bases). Sequencing used CD8+ T cells from PBMCs. CDR3 DNA: TGTGCCAGCAGTAAGAACAGGGTCAATGAGCAGTTCTTC. The encoded protein is CASSKNRVNEQFF.